This TCR beta chain comes out of a study of blood T cell repertoires in COVID-19. Study overall: Some COVID-19 samples were acute and others convalescent; all came from the United States, Italy and Spain.

Trimming stripped 0 bases from V and 5 bases from J, with 8 bases between. CDR1 is LNHNV, CDR2 YYDKDF, per germline (reference sequence). The CDR3 runs to 14 residues. In its sample, this clone was seen a few times. In the authors' workflow: Reference gene primers were amplified, and this amplification served to estimate nucleated cell counts. Sequencing used immunoSEQ multiplex PCR; TCRdb keeps in-frame clones, though not all of them. V and J calls and clone size are given by that table; D and trimming were obtained from the DNA. The repertoire includes 450,000 or so clones, approximately 89% of them detected once, and roughly 1.6% sits in the top ten.

The sample taken for sequencing was peripheral blood. The chain has TRBV15 and TRBJ2-1; D remains unclear. The source is a middle-aged woman with COVID-19, enrolled during active disease. The CDR3 sequence is CATSREFDNNEQFF. CDR3 nucleotide sequence: TGTGCCACCAGCAGAGAGTTTGACAACAATGAGCAGTTCTTC.